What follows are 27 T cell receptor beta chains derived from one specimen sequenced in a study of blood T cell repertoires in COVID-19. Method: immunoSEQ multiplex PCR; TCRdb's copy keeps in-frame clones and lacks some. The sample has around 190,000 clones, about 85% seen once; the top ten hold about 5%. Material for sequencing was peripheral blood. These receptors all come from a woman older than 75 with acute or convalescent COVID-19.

In nucleotides, the CDR3 is TGCAGTGCTAGTGGGTTCGGCGGGACCTATGGCTACACCTTC. It is translated as CSASGFGGTYGYTF. The rearrangement joins TRBV20-1 to TRBJ1-2; a weak D match, TRBD1 (5 bases). Germline assignment: CDR1 DFQATT and CDR2 SNEGSKA (reference sequence). The ends were cut back, 3 bases at V and 4 bases at J, with 15 bases in the middle. The CDR3 runs to 14 residues.

The CDR3 DNA is TGTGCCAGCAGCTTAACGTCCCGAGGGGAGACCCAGTACTTC. Translation: CASSLTSRGETQYF. The chain recombines TRBV7-3 with TRBJ2-5; TRBD2 might be the D (5 bases). With 0 bases removed from V and 5 bases from J, the gap between germline ends came to 10 bases. The CDR3 spans 14 residues. Germline CDR1 reads SGHTA; CDR2 reads FQGTGA.

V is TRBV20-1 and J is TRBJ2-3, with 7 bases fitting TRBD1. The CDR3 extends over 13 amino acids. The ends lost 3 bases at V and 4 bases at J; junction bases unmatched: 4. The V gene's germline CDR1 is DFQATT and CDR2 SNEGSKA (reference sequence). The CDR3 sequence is CSASEGAPDTQYF. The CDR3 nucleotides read TGCAGTGCTAGTGAGGGGGCCCCAGATACGCAGTATTTT.

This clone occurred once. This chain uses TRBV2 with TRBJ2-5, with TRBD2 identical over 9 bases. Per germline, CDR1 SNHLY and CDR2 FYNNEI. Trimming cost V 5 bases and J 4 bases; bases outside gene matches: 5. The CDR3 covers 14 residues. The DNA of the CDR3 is TGTGCCAGCAGTAGTCTAGCGGGATTAGAGACCCAGTACTTC. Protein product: CASSSLAGLETQYF. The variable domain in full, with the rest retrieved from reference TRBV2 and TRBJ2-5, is EPEVTQTPSHQVTQMGQEVILRCVPISNHLYFYWYRQILGQKVEFLVSFYNNEISEKSEIFDDQFSVERPDGSNFTLKIRSTKLEDSAMYFCASSSLAGLETQYFGPGTRLLVL.

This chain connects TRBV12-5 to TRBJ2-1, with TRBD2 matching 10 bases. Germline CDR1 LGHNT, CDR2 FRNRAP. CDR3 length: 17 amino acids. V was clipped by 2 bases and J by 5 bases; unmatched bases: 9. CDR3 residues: CASGLQVTSGNDNEQFF. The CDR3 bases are TGTGCTAGTGGTTTGCAGGTCACTAGCGGGAACGACAATGAGCAGTTCTTC.

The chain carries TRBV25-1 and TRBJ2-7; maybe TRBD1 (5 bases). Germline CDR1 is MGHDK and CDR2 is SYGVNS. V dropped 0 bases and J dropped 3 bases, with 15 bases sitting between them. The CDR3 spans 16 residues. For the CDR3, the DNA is TGTGCCAGCAGTGAATACCCCCGTGGCAGGGACTACGAGCAGTACTTC. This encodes CASSEYPRGRDYEQYF.

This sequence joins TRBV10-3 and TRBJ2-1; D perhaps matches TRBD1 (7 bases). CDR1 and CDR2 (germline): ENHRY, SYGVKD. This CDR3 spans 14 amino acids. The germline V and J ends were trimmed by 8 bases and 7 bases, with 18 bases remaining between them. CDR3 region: CAIGGQGEWNEQFF. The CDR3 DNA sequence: TGTGCCATCGGGGGGCAGGGGGAATGGAATGAGCAGTTCTTC.

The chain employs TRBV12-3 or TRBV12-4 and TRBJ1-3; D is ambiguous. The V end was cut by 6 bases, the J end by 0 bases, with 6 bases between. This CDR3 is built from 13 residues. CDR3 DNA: TGTGCCAGCAGCTTTGTCTCTGGAAACACCATATATTTT. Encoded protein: CASSFVSGNTIYF.

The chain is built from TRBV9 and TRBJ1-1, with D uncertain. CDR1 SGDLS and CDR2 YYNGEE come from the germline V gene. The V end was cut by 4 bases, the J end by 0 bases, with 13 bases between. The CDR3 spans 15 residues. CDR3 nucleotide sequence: TGTGCCAGCAGCCCACGACAAGCCATGAACACTGAAGCTTTCTTT. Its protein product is CASSPRQAMNTEAFF.

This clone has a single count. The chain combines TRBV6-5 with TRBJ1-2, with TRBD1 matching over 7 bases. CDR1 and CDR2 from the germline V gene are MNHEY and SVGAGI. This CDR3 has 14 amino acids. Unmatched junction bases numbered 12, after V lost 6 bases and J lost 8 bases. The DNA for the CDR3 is TGTGCCAGCAGGGTGGGAGTTAGGGGGCAGGGCTACACCTTC. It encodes CASRVGVRGQGYTF.

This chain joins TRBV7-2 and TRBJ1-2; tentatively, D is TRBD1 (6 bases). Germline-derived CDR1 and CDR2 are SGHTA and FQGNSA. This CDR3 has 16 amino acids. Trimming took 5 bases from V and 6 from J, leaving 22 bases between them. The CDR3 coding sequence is TGTGCCAGCAGCCCGGGGGGGGCAGGGGATATCCATGGCTACACCTTC. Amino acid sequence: CASSPGGAGDIHGYTF.

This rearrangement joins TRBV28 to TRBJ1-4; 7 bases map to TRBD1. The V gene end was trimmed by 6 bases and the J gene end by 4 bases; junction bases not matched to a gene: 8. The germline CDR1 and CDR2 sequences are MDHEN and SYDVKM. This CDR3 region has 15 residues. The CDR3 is CASRQAGQVNEKLFF. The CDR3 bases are TGTGCCAGCAGGCAAGCCGGACAGGTTAATGAAAAACTGTTTTTT.

The CDR3 protein is CASSGPVGYTF. CDR3 DNA sequence: TGTGCCAGCAGTGGGCCAGTTGGCTACACCTTC. V gene TRBV12-3 or TRBV12-4 combines with J gene TRBJ1-2, with D uncertain. The CDR3 totals 11 residues. Trimming took off 5 bases at V and 7 bases at J, with 8 bases between the two ends.

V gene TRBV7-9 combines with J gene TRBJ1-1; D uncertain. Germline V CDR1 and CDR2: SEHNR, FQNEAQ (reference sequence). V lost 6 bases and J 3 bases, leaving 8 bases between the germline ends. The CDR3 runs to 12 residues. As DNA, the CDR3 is TGTGCCAGCAGTAAATCCGACACTGAAGCTTTCTTT. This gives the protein CASSKSDTEAFF.

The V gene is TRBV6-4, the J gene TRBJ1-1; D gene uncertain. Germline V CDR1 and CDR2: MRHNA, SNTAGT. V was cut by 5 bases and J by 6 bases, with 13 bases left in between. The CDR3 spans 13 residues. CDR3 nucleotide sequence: TGTGCCAGCAGTAATATGCTCGGGGCTGAAGCTTTCTTT. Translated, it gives CASSNMLGAEAFF.

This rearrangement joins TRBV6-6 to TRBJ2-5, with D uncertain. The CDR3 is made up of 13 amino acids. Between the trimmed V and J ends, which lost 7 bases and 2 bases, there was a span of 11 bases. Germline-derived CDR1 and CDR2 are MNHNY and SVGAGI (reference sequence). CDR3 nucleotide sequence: TGTGCCAGCAACCGCGACTCTCAAGAGACCCAGTACTTC. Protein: CASNRDSQETQYF.

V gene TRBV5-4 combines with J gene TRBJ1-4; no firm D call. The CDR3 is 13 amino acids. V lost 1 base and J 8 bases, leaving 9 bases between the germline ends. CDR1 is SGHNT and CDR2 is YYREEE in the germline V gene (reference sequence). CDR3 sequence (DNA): TGTGCCAGCAGCTTGAATCCCCAGGAAAAACTGTTTTTT. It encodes CASSLNPQEKLFF.

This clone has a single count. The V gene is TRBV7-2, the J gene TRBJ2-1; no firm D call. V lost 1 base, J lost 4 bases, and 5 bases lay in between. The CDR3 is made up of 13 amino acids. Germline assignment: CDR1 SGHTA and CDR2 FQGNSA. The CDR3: CASSLGIYNEQFF. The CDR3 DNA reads TGTGCCAGCAGCTTAGGTATTTACAATGAGCAGTTCTTC.

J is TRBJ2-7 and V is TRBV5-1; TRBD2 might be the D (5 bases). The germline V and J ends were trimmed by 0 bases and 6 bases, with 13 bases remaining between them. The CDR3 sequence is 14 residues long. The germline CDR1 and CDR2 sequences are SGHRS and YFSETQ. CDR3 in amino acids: CASSLVLASREQYF. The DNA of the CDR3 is TGCGCCAGCAGCTTGGTGCTAGCAAGCCGCGAGCAGTACTTC.

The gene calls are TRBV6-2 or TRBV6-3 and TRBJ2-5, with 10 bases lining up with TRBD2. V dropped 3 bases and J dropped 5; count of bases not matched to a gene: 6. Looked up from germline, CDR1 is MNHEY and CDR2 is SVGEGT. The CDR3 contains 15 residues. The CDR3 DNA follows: TGTGCCAGCAGTTATATTAGCGGGAGGAGTGAGACCCAGTACTTC. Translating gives CASSYISGRSETQYF.

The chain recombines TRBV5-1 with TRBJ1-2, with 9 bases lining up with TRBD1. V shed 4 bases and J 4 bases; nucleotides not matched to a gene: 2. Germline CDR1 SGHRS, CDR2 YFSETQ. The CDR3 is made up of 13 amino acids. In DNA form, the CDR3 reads TGCGCCAGCAGCGGGACAGGGTCCTATGGCTACACCTTC. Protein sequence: CASSGTGSYGYTF.

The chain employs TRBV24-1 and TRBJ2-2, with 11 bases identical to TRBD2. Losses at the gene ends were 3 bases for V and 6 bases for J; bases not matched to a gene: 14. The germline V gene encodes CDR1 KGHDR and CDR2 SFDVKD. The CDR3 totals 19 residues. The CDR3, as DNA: TGTGCCACCAGTGATGCACTAGCGGGAGTCGGTTCTGCATCCGGGGAGCTGTTTTTT. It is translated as CATSDALAGVGSASGELFF.

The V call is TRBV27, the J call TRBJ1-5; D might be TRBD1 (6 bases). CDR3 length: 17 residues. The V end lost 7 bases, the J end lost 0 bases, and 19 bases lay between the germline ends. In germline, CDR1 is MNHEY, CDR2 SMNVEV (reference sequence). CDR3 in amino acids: CASMGHRVPHSNQPQHF. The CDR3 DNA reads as TGTGCCAGCATGGGACATAGGGTTCCGCATAGCAATCAGCCCCAGCATTTT.

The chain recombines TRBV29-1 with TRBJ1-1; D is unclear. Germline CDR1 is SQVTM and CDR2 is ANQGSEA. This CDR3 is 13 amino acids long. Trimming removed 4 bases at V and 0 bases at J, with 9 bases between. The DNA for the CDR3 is TGCAGCGTTGGAGCGGGAGTGAACACTGAAGCTTTCTTT. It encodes CSVGAGVNTEAFF.

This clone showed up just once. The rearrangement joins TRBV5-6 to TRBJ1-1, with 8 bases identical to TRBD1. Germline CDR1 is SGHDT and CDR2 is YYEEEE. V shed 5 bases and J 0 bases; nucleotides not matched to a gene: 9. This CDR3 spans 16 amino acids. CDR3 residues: CASRRQGMGLNTEAFF. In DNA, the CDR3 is TGTGCCAGCAGGAGACAGGGGATGGGGTTGAACACTGAAGCTTTCTTT.

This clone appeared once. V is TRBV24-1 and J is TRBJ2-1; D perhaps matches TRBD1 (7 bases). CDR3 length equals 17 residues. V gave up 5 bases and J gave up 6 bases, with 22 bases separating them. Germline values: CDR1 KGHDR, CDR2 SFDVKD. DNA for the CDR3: TGTGCCACCAGTGCCGGGAGCGGTAAGGGGGCAGGCAATGAGCAGTTCTTC. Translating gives CATSAGSGKGAGNEQFF.

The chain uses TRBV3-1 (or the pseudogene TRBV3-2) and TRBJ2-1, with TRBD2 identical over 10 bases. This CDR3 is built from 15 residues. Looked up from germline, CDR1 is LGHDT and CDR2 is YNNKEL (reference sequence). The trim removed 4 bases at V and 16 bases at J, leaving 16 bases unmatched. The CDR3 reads CASSLRGPSGSRYFF. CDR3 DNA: TGTGCCAGCAGCCTAAGGGGTCCTAGCGGGAGTCGTTATTTCTTC.